The rows below give T cell receptor beta chains drawn from one sample of a study of blood T cell repertoires in COVID-19. Profiling relied on immunoSEQ multiplex PCR, and the TCRdb table lists in-frame clones only, not all of them. This table holds roughly 130,000 clones, roughly 90% found once. Source material: peripheral blood. These receptors were taken from a man between 50 and 59 years old with active COVID-19. Each CDR3 is given with its conserved first and last residue. Fields, in order: clone size, J gene, CDR3 length, V gene, D gene, CDR3 DNA, CDR3 protein. The D gene is left open where the match is weak. The size of a clone is reported for some rows only, either as once, few or many, or as a class for expanded clones.

>.|TRBJ2-5|15|TRBV6-1|TRBD2
TGTGCCAGCAGTGAAGGGACTAGCGGGAAGGAGACCCAGTACTTC
CASSEGTSGKETQYF
>.|TRBJ2-1|17|TRBV5-6|TRBD2
TGTGCCAGCAGCAAACGGACTAGCGGGAAAACCTACAATGAGCAGTTCTTC
CASSKRTSGKTYNEQFF
>.|TRBJ2-2|16|TRBV5-5|TRBD1
TGTGCCAGCAGCTTTAACAGGGGGCAGGTGACCGGGGAGCTGTTTTTT
CASSFNRGQVTGELFF
>.|TRBJ2-2|14|TRBV19|TRBD2
TGTGCCAGTCAGCGGGGGACCTACACCGGGGAGCTGTTTTTT
CASQRGTYTGELFF
>.|TRBJ2-1|16|TRBV24-1|.
TGTGCCACCAGTGATTTGGACAGCAGCTCCTACAATGAGCAGTTCTTC
CATSDLDSSSYNEQFF
>.|TRBJ2-5|14|TRBV7-2|.
TGTGCCAGCAGCTTAGGGCCTGGCCAAGAGACCCAGTACTTC
CASSLGPGQETQYF
>few|TRBJ1-1|14|TRBV3-1/TRBV3-2|TRBD1
TGTGCCAGCACCTTAGGGACAGCGAACACTGAAGCTTTCTTT
CASTLGTANTEAFF
>.|TRBJ1-4|14|TRBV2|.
TGTGCCAGCAGTGGCTGGGGGGTCGGTGAAAAACTGTTTTTT
CASSGWGVGEKLFF
>.|TRBJ2-5|15|TRBV4-1|TRBD2
TGCGCCAGCAGCCAAGAACAGCGGGAGTTCGAGACCCAGTACTTC
CASSQEQREFETQYF
>.|TRBJ1-4|14|TRBV7-9|.
TGTGCCAGCAGCTTATCGGGGGTCGATGAAAAACTGTTTTTT
CASSLSGVDEKLFF
>few|TRBJ1-3|15|TRBV27|TRBD1
TGTGCCAGCAGTCGACAGGGGAACTCTGGAAACACCATATATTTT
CASSRQGNSGNTIYF
>.|TRBJ2-1|12|TRBV5-1|.
TGCGCCAGCAGTTATCGGGACAATGAGCAGTTCTTC
CASSYRDNEQFF